Following are 17 T cell receptor beta chains from one sample sequenced in a study of T cell responses to AZD1222 COVID-19 vaccine. The data were produced by immunoSEQ multiplex PCR, yet TCRdb's version contains in-frame clones alone and is incomplete. Among approximately 100,000 clones listed, roughly 84% were seen once. The material was peripheral blood, obtained on day 0 of AZD1222 vaccination. The receptors originated from an adult in good health.

The J gene is TRBJ2-1, the V gene TRBV27, with 7 bases that match TRBD2. Losses at the gene ends were 5 bases for V and 3 bases for J; bases not matched to a gene: 10. Germline V gene sequence: CDR1 MNHEY, CDR2 SMNVEV (reference sequence). The CDR3 runs to 16 residues. The CDR3 DNA sequence: TGTGCCAGCAGTGACAGACTAGCTGATAACTACAATGAGCAGTTCTTC. The encoded protein is CASSDRLADNYNEQFF.

The chain uses TRBV12-3 or TRBV12-4 and TRBJ1-1; D call uncertain. This CDR3 has 12 residues. V lost 2 bases to trimming and J lost 4 bases, with 5 bases between them. CDR3 sequence: CASSLRRTEAFF. CDR3 DNA: TGTGCCAGCAGTTTACGGCGCACTGAAGCTTTCTTT.

V is TRBV18 and J is TRBJ1-3; perhaps TRBD1 as D (6 bases). Per germline, CDR1 KGHSH and CDR2 LQKENI. Trimming took off 5 bases at V and 4 bases at J, with 15 bases between the two ends. The CDR3 has 15 amino acids. DNA of the CDR3: TGTGCCAGCTCATCAGGGGAGCTTCTCGGAAACACCATATATTTT. Translation gives CASSSGELLGNTIYF.

The rearrangement uses TRBV30 and TRBJ2-2; 8 bases are a match to TRBD1. CDR3 length: 14 amino acids. With 2 bases clipped from V and 7 bases from J, the junction kept 6 bases outside the gene matches. Germline CDR1 and CDR2: GTSNPN and SVGIG (reference sequence). As DNA, the CDR3 is TGTGCCTGGAGTATCAGGGGGCAGGGCGGGGAGCTGTTTTTT. It yields the protein CAWSIRGQGGELFF.

J is TRBJ2-1 and V is TRBV11-2, with D possibly matching TRBD2 (5 bases). Trimming removed 1 base from V and 3 bases from J, with 7 bases in between. The germline V gene has CDR1 SGHAT and CDR2 FQNNGV. This CDR3 is built from 14 residues. The CDR3 DNA sequence: TGTGCCAGCAGCTTAGGGAGCGGCTACAATGAGCAGTTCTTC. It yields the protein CASSLGSGYNEQFF. Based on the CDR3 plus reference TRBV11-2 and TRBJ2-1, the full variable domain is EAGVAQSPRYKIIEKRQSVAFWCNPISGHATLYWYQQILGQGPKLLIQFQNNGVVDDSQLPKDRFSAERLKGVDSTLKIQPAKLEDSAVYLCASSLGSGYNEQFFGPGTRLTVL.

This clone was counted a few times. The chain employs TRBV27 and TRBJ2-1; 7 positions match TRBD2. The CDR3 loop spans 13 amino acids. V trimming: 6 bases; J trimming: 8 bases; junction bases outside the gene matches: 7. Germline V gene lookup returns CDR1 MNHEY and CDR2 SMNVEV (reference sequence). CDR3: CASSYQAGHEQFF. In DNA, the CDR3 is TGTGCCAGCAGCTACCAAGCGGGGCATGAGCAGTTCTTC.

The genes are TRBV5-1 and TRBJ2-5; D is possibly TRBD1 (6 bases). Trimming shortened V by 0 bases and J by 0 bases, and 12 bases separated the two germline ends. The CDR3 extends over 16 amino acids. Germline CDR1 SGHRS, CDR2 YFSETQ. CDR3 protein: CASSLGPGQNQETQYF. The CDR3, as DNA: TGCGCCAGCAGCTTGGGGCCAGGACAGAACCAAGAGACCCAGTACTTC.

V gene TRBV28 combines with J gene TRBJ1-2; 12 nucleotides match TRBD1. V shed 6 bases, J shed 8 bases, and the junction held 7 bases outside the gene matches. The CDR3 loop spans 14 amino acids. Germline values: CDR1 MDHEN, CDR2 SYDVKM. CDR3 bases: TGTGCCAGCAGCCCTGGGACAGGGGGCTGGGGCTACACCTTC. It yields the protein CASSPGTGGWGYTF.

The chain has TRBV27 and TRBJ2-7; TRBD2 aligns across 14 bases. Germline-derived CDR1 and CDR2 are MNHEY and SMNVEV (reference sequence). With V trimmed by 2 bases and J by 3 bases, 0 bases remained unmatched. The CDR3 consists of 15 residues. The CDR3 nucleotides read TGTGCCAGCAGTTTAGGGACTAGCGGGAGCTACGAGCAGTACTTC. It is translated as CASSLGTSGSYEQYF.

The chain recombines TRBV7-9 with TRBJ1-5, with D hard to call. CDR3 size: 15 residues. CDR1 and CDR2 (germline): SEHNR, FQNEAQ (reference sequence). V lost 1 base and J 0 bases, leaving 7 bases between the germline ends. This CDR3 reads CASSLGGLSNQPQHF. CDR3 bases: TGTGCCAGCAGCTTAGGAGGGCTTAGCAATCAGCCCCAGCATTTT.

This chain links TRBV11-2 with TRBJ1-1, with TRBD1 identical over 7 bases. Trimming removed 4 bases from V and 3 bases from J; junction bases left unmatched: 5. The germline gives CDR1 SGHAT, CDR2 FQNNGV. The CDR3 runs to 14 residues. The CDR3 DNA reads as TGTGCCAGCAGCTCTCAGACAGGGTACACTGAAGCTTTCTTT. Its protein is CASSSQTGYTEAFF.

V usage is TRBV4-3 and J usage is TRBJ1-3, with D maybe TRBD1 (5 bases). V was trimmed by 0 bases and J by 3 bases, leaving 12 bases between them. Germline CDR1 LGHNA, CDR2 YSLEER. The CDR3 contains 16 residues. The CDR3 bases are TGCGCCAGCAGCCAAGAGCCCCAGGGTGGTGGAAACACCATATATTTT. This encodes CASSQEPQGGGNTIYF.

The CDR3: CASSFTHSGPPSGYTF. The CDR3 DNA is TGTGCCAGCAGTTTTACTCATTCAGGGCCTCCTAGTGGCTACACCTTC. The chain recombines TRBV28 with TRBJ1-2; possible D gene TRBD1, 5 bases. The ends were cut back, 3 bases at V and 7 bases at J, with 21 bases in the middle. Germline V gives CDR1 MDHEN, CDR2 SYDVKM. CDR3 length: 16 residues.

The V gene is TRBV13, the J gene TRBJ2-7; D remains ambiguous. This CDR3 region has 15 residues. Germline assignment: CDR1 PRHDT and CDR2 FYEKMQ (reference sequence). With 1 base removed from V and 1 base from J, the gap between germline ends came to 11 bases. The CDR3 DNA follows: TGTGCCAGCAGCTTAGCCCCCAAGGGTTCCTACGAGCAGTACTTC. Protein product: CASSLAPKGSYEQYF. Using reference TRBV13 and TRBJ2-7 for the parts outside the CDR3, the full variable domain is AAGVIQSPRHLIKEKRETATLKCYPIPRHDTVYWYQQGPGQDPQFLISFYEKMQSDKGSIPDRFSAQQFSDYHSELNMSSLELGDSALYFCASSLAPKGSYEQYFGPGTRLTVT.

The chain links TRBV12-3 or TRBV12-4 to TRBJ1-1; D is unresolved. Trimming shortened V by 5 bases and J by 4 bases, and 8 bases separated the two germline ends. The CDR3 contains 12 residues. The CDR3 protein is CASSMQSTEAFF. In DNA, the CDR3 is TGTGCCAGCAGTATGCAGTCCACTGAAGCTTTCTTT.

In this sample, this clone turned up a few times. This chain connects TRBV29-1 to TRBJ1-5, with 8 bases that match TRBD1. V shed 6 bases and J 2 bases; nucleotides not matched to a gene: 6. The CDR3 has 14 residues. Per the germline V gene, CDR1 is SQVTM and CDR2 is ANQGSEA. This CDR3 reads CSVADRGGNQPQHF. CDR3 nucleotides: TGCAGCGTAGCCGACAGGGGAGGCAATCAGCCCCAGCATTTT.

The gene calls are TRBV3-1 (or the pseudogene TRBV3-2) and TRBJ1-1; D remains unclear. The CDR3 has 16 amino acids. V lost 5 bases and J lost 4, with 20 bases in between. Germline CDR1 LGHDT, CDR2 YNNKEL (reference sequence). The CDR3: CASSTPATARATEAFF. The CDR3, as DNA: TGTGCCAGCAGCACTCCAGCCACCGCCCGGGCCACTGAAGCTTTCTTT.